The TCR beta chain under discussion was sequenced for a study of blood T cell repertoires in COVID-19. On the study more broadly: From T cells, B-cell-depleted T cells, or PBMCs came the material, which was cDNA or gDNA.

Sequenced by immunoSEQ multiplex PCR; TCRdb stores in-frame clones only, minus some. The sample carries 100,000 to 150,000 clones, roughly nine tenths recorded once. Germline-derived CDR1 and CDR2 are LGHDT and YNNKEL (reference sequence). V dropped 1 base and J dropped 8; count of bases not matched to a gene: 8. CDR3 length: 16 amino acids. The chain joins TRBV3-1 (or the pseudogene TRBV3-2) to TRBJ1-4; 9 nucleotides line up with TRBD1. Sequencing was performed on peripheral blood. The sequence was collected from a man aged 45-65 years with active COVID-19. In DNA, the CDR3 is TGTGCCAGCAGCCAAGGAACCGGGACAGGGAGAGAAAAACTGTTTTTT. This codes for CASSQGTGTGREKLFF.